Following are 31 T cell receptor beta chains from one sample sequenced in a study of T cell changes during pregnancy in multiple sclerosis. Data came from immunoSEQ multiplex PCR; TCRdb stores just in-frame clones and leaves some out. Found here are about 44,000 clones, approximately 92% of them singletons; the top ten hold roughly 0.7%. This sample comprised CD4+ T cells from peripheral blood mononuclear cells, obtained in the first trimester of pregnancy. These TCRs come from a female donor with multiple sclerosis, enrolled in a pregnancy study.

CDR3 amino acids: CATSRDRQGGSGSNYNEQFF. As DNA, the CDR3 is TGTGCCACCAGCAGAGATAGACAGGGGGGTAGCGGGAGTAACTACAATGAGCAGTTCTTC. V is TRBV15 and J is TRBJ2-1; perhaps D is TRBD1 or TRBD2 (9 bases each). Germline-derived CDR1 and CDR2 are LNHNV and YYDKDF (reference sequence). CDR3 length: 20 residues. Deletions cut 0 bases from V and 3 bases from J, with 24 bases between.

The chain employs TRBV10-3 and TRBJ2-3; 12 bases agree with TRBD2. Germline V CDR1 and CDR2: ENHRY, SYGVKD. Germline trimming cut 5 bases from V and 3 bases from J; bases unmatched to any gene: 6. The CDR3 is made up of 16 amino acids. In DNA form, the CDR3 reads TGTGCCATCAGTCGTACTAGCGGGAGGCTTACAGATACGCAGTATTTT. It codes for CAISRTSGRLTDTQYF.

This chain joins TRBV18 and TRBJ2-3; weak D call: TRBD2 (6 bases). The V gene lost 0 bases and the J gene lost 2 bases, with 9 bases spanning the gap. The CDR3 has 15 amino acids. CDR1 and CDR2 (germline): KGHSH, LQKENI. CDR3 nucleotides: TGTGCCAGCTCACCACCTAGCGGAACCACAGATACGCAGTATTTT. Protein product: CASSPPSGTTDTQYF. The whole variable domain, remainder taken from reference TRBV18 and TRBJ2-3, is NAGVMQNPRHLVRRRGQEARLRCSPMKGHSHVYWYRQLPEEGLKFMVYLQKENIIDESGMPKERFSAEFPKEGPSILRIQQVVRGDSAAYFCASSPPSGTTDTQYFGPGTRLTVL.

The J gene is TRBJ2-1, the V gene TRBV14; D might be TRBD2 (6 bases). Germline values: CDR1 SGHDN, CDR2 FVKESK. Trimming pared 5 bases from V and 7 bases from J, leaving 21 bases between. CDR3 length: 16 amino acids. The CDR3 DNA reads as TGTGCCAGCAGCAAACAATTCGGCGGGGCCCGAAATGAGCAGTTCTTC. Translation: CASSKQFGGARNEQFF. The full variable domain, rest sourced from reference TRBV14 and TRBJ2-1, is EAGVTQFPSHSVIEKGQTVTLRCDPISGHDNLYWYRRVMGKEIKFLLHFVKESKQDESGMPNNRFLAERTGGTYSTLKVQPAELEDSGVYFCASSKQFGGARNEQFFGPGTRLTVL.

The chain carries TRBV6-1 and TRBJ2-4; perhaps TRBD1 as D (7 bases). Looked up from germline, CDR1 is MNHNS and CDR2 is SASEGT. This CDR3 has 17 amino acids. V was pared by 1 base and J by 1 base, with 14 bases between. The CDR3 is CASSEGGEQGAKNIQYF. The CDR3, as DNA: TGTGCCAGCAGTGAAGGGGGGGAACAGGGGGCCAAAAACATTCAGTACTTC.

The chain links TRBV7-2 to TRBJ2-7, with D tentatively TRBD2 (6 bases). CDR1 and CDR2 (germline): SGHTA, FQGNSA. The V end was cut by 5 bases, the J end by 9 bases, with 23 bases between. This CDR3 is built from 15 residues. CDR3 DNA: TGTGCCAGCAGCGTCGGGGGAGGAGGTGGGGTTCGGCAGTACTTC. The encoded protein is CASSVGGGGGVRQYF.

J is TRBJ2-4 and V is TRBV29-1, with D tentatively TRBD2 (5 bases). V was cut by 5 bases and J by 0 bases, with 14 bases left in between. CDR1 is SQVTM and CDR2 is ANQGSEA in the germline V gene. The length of the CDR3 is 15 residues. The CDR3 protein is CSVFLRDRAKNIQYF. The CDR3 coding sequence is TGCAGCGTTTTTCTGAGGGATCGAGCCAAAAACATTCAGTACTTC.

The rearrangement joins TRBV5-1 to TRBJ2-7; 7 bases match TRBD1. V shed 5 bases, J shed 6 bases, and the junction held 11 bases outside the gene matches. This CDR3 has 14 amino acids. Germline CDR1 and CDR2: SGHRS and YFSETQ. In DNA, the CDR3 is TGCGCCAGCAGGGTCACAGGGGAAGGGCTCGAGCAGTACTTC. Its protein is CASRVTGEGLEQYF.

The CDR3 loop is CASIPPGQGLLEQFF. In DNA form, the CDR3 reads TGTGCCAGCATCCCCCCGGGACAGGGTTTGTTGGAGCAGTTCTTC. This chain joins TRBV6-1 and TRBJ2-1, with 9 nucleotides matching TRBD1. V gave up 7 bases and J gave up 10 bases; unmatched junction bases: 14. Germline V lookup: CDR1 MNHNS, CDR2 SASEGT. The CDR3 length is 15 residues.

The J gene is TRBJ2-7, the V gene TRBV28; D gene ambiguous. CDR1 MDHEN and CDR2 SYDVKM come from the germline V gene. The germline V and J ends were trimmed by 8 bases and 2 bases, with 16 bases remaining between them. This CDR3 region has 14 residues. This CDR3 reads CASLTPTGTYEQYF. DNA for the CDR3: TGTGCCAGCCTAACCCCGACTGGCACCTACGAGCAGTACTTC. Looking up the rest from reference TRBV28 and TRBJ2-7 gives the full variable domain: DVKVTQSSRYLVKRTGEKVFLECVQDMDHENMFWYRQDPGLGLRLIYFSYDVKMKEKGDIPEGYSVSREKKERFSLILESASTNQTSMYLCASLTPTGTYEQYFGPGTRLTVT.

This clone has a handful of counts. The genes are TRBV2 and TRBJ1-5; D possibly corresponds to TRBD1 (5 bases). V dropped 3 bases and J dropped 7 bases, with 16 bases sitting between them. Per the germline V gene, CDR1 is SNHLY and CDR2 is FYNNEI. There are 15 residues in the CDR3. The CDR3 loop is CASSDIGEVEQPQHF. CDR3 nucleotide sequence: TGTGCCAGCAGTGATATAGGGGAGGTCGAACAGCCCCAGCATTTT. The full variable domain, in which reference TRBV2 and TRBJ1-5 provide the parts outside the CDR3, is EPEVTQTPSHQVTQMGQEVILRCVPISNHLYFYWYRQILGQKVEFLVSFYNNEISEKSEIFDDQFSVERPDGSNFTLKIRSTKLEDSAMYFCASSDIGEVEQPQHFGDGTRLSIL.

The chain couples TRBV7-8 to TRBJ2-5; D not certain. Germline CDR1 reads SGHVS; CDR2 reads FQNEAQ. Deletions cut 2 bases from V and 7 bases from J, with 17 bases between. The CDR3 is 15 amino acids. The CDR3, as DNA: TGTGCCAGCAGCTTACTCCTAGGTGAAGGAGCGACCCAGTACTTC. Protein sequence: CASSLLLGEGATQYF.

V is TRBV4-3 and J is TRBJ2-3, with 7 bases that match TRBD2. Per germline, CDR1 LGHNA and CDR2 YSLEER. This CDR3 is built from 17 residues. V dropped 0 bases and J dropped 3; count of bases not matched to a gene: 9. The CDR3 coding sequence is TGCGCCAGCAGCCAAGATCTGGGCGGGAGTAAAACAGATACGCAGTATTTT. The encoded protein is CASSQDLGGSKTDTQYF.

The rearrangement links TRBV29-1 to TRBJ2-1; 7 nucleotides align to TRBD2. This CDR3 spans 14 amino acids. The germline gives CDR1 SQVTM, CDR2 ANQGSEA. V was clipped by 7 bases and J by 4 bases; unmatched bases: 10. The CDR3 DNA sequence: TGCAGCGCGGCGGTTTTGGGGGGGTACAATGAGCAGTTCTTC. Translation: CSAAVLGGYNEQFF.

The rearrangement links TRBV20-1 to TRBJ2-7; maybe TRBD2 (6 bases). V was trimmed by 6 bases and J by 6 bases, leaving 12 bases between them. There are 11 residues in the CDR3. Germline assignment: CDR1 DFQATT and CDR2 SNEGSKA (reference sequence). DNA for the CDR3: TGCAGTGCAACGGACTACCCCGAGCAGTACTTC. Encoded protein: CSATDYPEQYF.

This clone has a single count. The rearrangement links TRBV28 to TRBJ1-5; perhaps TRBD1 as D (5 bases). Trimming took off 6 bases at V and 1 base at J, with 10 bases between the two ends. CDR1 is MDHEN, CDR2 SYDVKM, per germline. The CDR3 covers 14 residues. CDR3 DNA: TGTGCCAGCAGCCTCCCAGGGAGCAATCAGCCCCAGCATTTT. This translates into CASSLPGSNQPQHF. Supplemented by reference TRBV28 and TRBJ1-5, the full variable domain reads DVKVTQSSRYLVKRTGEKVFLECVQDMDHENMFWYRQDPGLGLRLIYFSYDVKMKEKGDIPEGYSVSREKKERFSLILESASTNQTSMYLCASSLPGSNQPQHFGDGTRLSIL.

The chain is built from TRBV5-1 and TRBJ2-7, with TRBD2 matching 8 bases. Looked up from germline, CDR1 is SGHRS and CDR2 is YFSETQ. The V and J ends lost 7 bases and 3 bases, in that order; junction bases with no gene match: 9. This CDR3 is 14 amino acids long. In DNA, the CDR3 is TGCGCCAGCGGTGACTCAGCGGGAGTCTACGAGCAGTACTTC. Encoded protein: CASGDSAGVYEQYF.

The rearrangement links TRBV5-6 to TRBJ1-2; possible D gene TRBD1, 5 bases. V dropped 7 bases and J dropped 3 bases, with 10 bases sitting between them. Germline V gene lookup returns CDR1 SGHDT and CDR2 YYEEEE. CDR3 size: 12 residues. The CDR3 region has the DNA TGTGCCAGCGCCCCGGGGGACTATGGCTACACCTTC. Translation: CASAPGDYGYTF.

The rearrangement joins TRBV6-6 to TRBJ1-1; D gene ambiguous. From germline, CDR1 is MNHNY and CDR2 SVGAGI (reference sequence). V was trimmed by 3 bases and J by 4 bases, leaving 6 bases between them. This CDR3 contains 12 residues. The CDR3 DNA reads TGTGCCAGCAGTTATATAATCACTGAAGCTTTCTTT. Its protein product is CASSYIITEAFF.

This chain joins TRBV7-2 and TRBJ2-1; a weak D match, TRBD2 (6 bases). The CDR3 consists of 14 residues. V was pared by 1 base and J by 8 bases, with 12 bases between. CDR1 and CDR2 from the germline V gene are SGHTA and FQGNSA. As DNA, the CDR3 is TGTGCCAGCAGCTTAGACGGGAGAGGCGATGAGCAGTTCTTC. Translating it yields CASSLDGRGDEQFF.

The chain employs TRBV5-8 and TRBJ2-2; weak D call: TRBD2 (5 bases). Germline loops: CDR1 SGHTS, CDR2 YDEGEE. This CDR3 region has 15 residues. With 2 bases removed from V and 1 base from J, the gap between germline ends came to 9 bases. CDR3 sequence (DNA): TGTGCCAGCAGCTTCGGGGTTCGGAACACCGGGGAGCTGTTTTTT. It encodes CASSFGVRNTGELFF.

This chain connects TRBV4-2 to TRBJ1-2, with 9 bases fitting TRBD1. Germline lookup yields CDR1 LGHNA and CDR2 YNFKEQ. The ends lost 2 bases at V and 3 bases at J; junction bases unmatched: 7. This CDR3 has 16 residues. The CDR3 spells CASSQSGQGSYYGYTF. Here the CDR3 DNA reads TGTGCCAGCAGCCAATCCGGACAGGGGTCATACTATGGCTACACCTTC.

The chain combines TRBV9 with TRBJ2-1; 7 nucleotides line up with TRBD2. This CDR3 is 16 amino acids long. The germline CDR1 and CDR2 sequences are SGDLS and YYNGEE. V was pared by 4 bases and J by 0 bases, with 7 bases of the junction left unmatched. DNA for the CDR3: TGTGCCAGCAGCTCTAGCGGTGGGATCTCCTACAATGAGCAGTTCTTC. This translates into CASSSSGGISYNEQFF.

This clone was recorded once. The chain employs TRBV5-1 and TRBJ2-2; D might be TRBD1 (5 bases). CDR3 size: 14 residues. The ends were cut back, 5 bases at V and 6 bases at J, with 14 bases in the middle. The V gene's germline CDR1 is SGHRS and CDR2 YFSETQ. The CDR3 region is CASRPKGDPGELFF. The CDR3 nucleotides are TGCGCCAGCAGACCCAAAGGGGATCCCGGGGAGCTGTTTTTT.

This rearrangement joins TRBV28 to TRBJ2-1; a possible D gene is TRBD1 (6 bases). CDR1 and CDR2 from the germline V gene are MDHEN and SYDVKM. The CDR3 contains 14 residues. V shed 5 bases and J shed 4 bases, with 12 bases lying between them. DNA for the CDR3: TGTGCCAGCAGTGGACAGTCCCCATACAATGAGCAGTTCTTC. It codes for CASSGQSPYNEQFF.

The chain is built from TRBV19 and TRBJ2-6; D is uncertain. CDR1 is LNHDA and CDR2 is SQIVND in the germline V gene (reference sequence). The CDR3 totals 14 residues. V lost 5 bases and J lost 2, with 7 bases in between. The CDR3 bases are TGTGCCAGTAGTGGCTCAGCTGGGGCCAACGTCCTGACTTTC. This encodes CASSGSAGANVLTF.

There are a few counts of this clone. This chain joins TRBV5-6 and TRBJ1-3; 7 bases match TRBD1. Trimming removed 4 bases from V and 5 bases from J; junction bases left unmatched: 3. The CDR3 has 13 amino acids. Looked up from germline, CDR1 is SGHDT and CDR2 is YYEEEE. The CDR3 sequence: CASSRDRRNTIYF. The DNA for the CDR3 is TGTGCCAGCAGCCGGGACAGAAGAAACACCATATATTTT.

The chain employs TRBV18 and TRBJ2-5, with 8 bases matching TRBD1. This CDR3 contains 13 residues. From germline, CDR1 is KGHSH and CDR2 LQKENI. V gave up 3 bases and J gave up 5 bases; unmatched junction bases: 2. As DNA, the CDR3 is TGTGCCAGCTCACCTTGGGACAGGGAGACCCAGTACTTC. Translation gives CASSPWDRETQYF.

This clone has a single count. The chain combines TRBV6-5 with TRBJ1-1; D uncertain. The V and J ends lost 0 bases and 1 base respectively, with 9 bases between them. There are 15 residues in the CDR3. From germline, CDR1 is MNHEY and CDR2 SVGAGI. The CDR3 nucleotides are TGTGCCAGCAGTTACTCTGGCAGATCGAACACTGAAGCTTTCTTT. This encodes CASSYSGRSNTEAFF.

The gene calls are TRBV18 and TRBJ1-1; D unresolved. Looked up from germline, CDR1 is KGHSH and CDR2 is LQKENI. V shed 6 bases and J shed 8 bases, with 16 bases lying between them. There are 13 residues in the CDR3. CDR3: CASSVTNSREAFF. The CDR3 DNA reads TGTGCCAGCTCTGTCACCAATTCCAGGGAAGCTTTCTTT.

The chain has TRBV6-5 and TRBJ2-7; 8 nucleotides match TRBD2. The CDR3 contains 14 residues. The germline CDR1 and CDR2 sequences are MNHEY and SVGAGI. V lost 7 bases, J lost 2 bases, and 7 bases stayed unmatched. The CDR3 sequence is CASKPGLGTYEQYF. CDR3 nucleotides: TGTGCCAGCAAACCGGGACTAGGCACCTACGAGCAGTACTTC.